Below, one TCR beta chain is given with its context. Antigen: not known. This specimen belongs to a study of shared clonotypes between healthy human individuals. Study results and caveats: Across a handful of donors, naive CD4 shared around 5%, naive CD8 3.5% to 4%, memory CD4 2.3%, memory CD8 over 0.3%.

TCRdb keeps only in-frame clones here, not all; method: immunoSEQ multiplex PCR. The sample holds about 2.4 million clones, just over 90% seen once. Germline CDR1 SGHDT, CDR2 YYEEEE. V was cut by 6 bases and J by 0 bases, with 15 bases left in between. CDR3 length: 15 residues. Specimen: naive CD4+ T cells sorted from blood. The subset was: CD45RA+ positively selected. The sequence derives from a man between 18 and 35 years old in good health. The V gene is TRBV5-6, the J gene TRBJ1-1, with D unclear. CDR3 residues: CASNPRSLMNTEAFF. The DNA of the CDR3 is TGTGCCAGCAACCCCAGGAGCCTTATGAACACTGAAGCTTTCTTT. The complete variable domain, with remaining parts taken from reference TRBV5-6 and TRBJ1-1, reads DAGVTQSPTHLIKTRGQQVTLRCSPKSGHDTVSWYQQALGQGPQFIFQYYEEEERQRGNFPDRFSGHQFPNYSSELNVNALLLGDSALYLCASNPRSLMNTEAFFGQGTRLTVV.